The 7 T cell receptor beta chains given below trace back to one sample, sequenced in a study of T-cell memory formation after mild COVID-19 (dated by TCRdb to the early 2020s). The library relied on 5' RACE. Sequencing took place on an Illumina NovaSeq 6000. TCRdb trimmed the raw reads at Q25, called clones with MiXCR and kept productive beta chains. Rows are combined by CDR3 protein, so each entry shows the most common genes and DNA. This sample is represented by hundreds of thousands of distinct CDR3 sequences; approximately 15% of them were singletons. In total, the top ten clones hold around 21% of the sample. Sample: PBMCs or a T cell subset sorted from them (not recorded which). These receptors all come from a young man who had mild COVID-19 (a few samples of this study predate the infection). The sample titles of this study are shuffled in the database, so cell type and time point are left out; the donor was told from shared clones.

A few counts support this clonotype. This chain joins TRBV6-6 and TRBJ1-5, with D uncertain. The V gene's germline CDR1 is MNHNY and CDR2 SVGAGI (reference sequence). Deletions cut 2 bases from V and 6 bases from J, with 8 bases between. The CDR3 consists of 13 residues. For the CDR3, the DNA is TGTGCCAGCAGTTACGTCCTAGGTCAGCCCCAGCATTTT. Translated: CASSYVLGQPQHF.

The chain carries TRBV12-3 or TRBV12-4 and TRBJ2-5; no clear D gene. Trimming left V 3 bases short and J 7 bases short, with 6 bases between. The CDR3 spans 11 residues. Here the CDR3 reads CASSLRRTQYF. CDR3 nucleotides: TGTGCCAGCAGTTTGAGAAGGACCCAGTACTTC.

The chain is built from TRBV6-5 and TRBJ1-2, with unresolved D. Trimming stripped 0 bases from V and 13 bases from J, with 15 bases between. This CDR3 contains 13 residues. Germline values: CDR1 MNHEY, CDR2 SVGAGI. DNA for the CDR3: TGTGCCAGCAGTTACTCTATAGGGTGGGGTTTCACCTTC. This translates into CASSYSIGWGFTF.

The rearrangement links TRBV6-5 to TRBJ2-2, with D possibly being TRBD1 (6 bases). Germline V gene lookup returns CDR1 MNHEY and CDR2 SVGAGI. The CDR3 sequence is 16 residues long. The V and J ends lost 4 bases and 6 bases respectively, with 18 bases between them. This chain's CDR3 is CASSFSDGDISGELFF. In DNA, the CDR3 is TGTGCCAGCAGTTTCTCTGACGGGGACATATCCGGGGAGCTGTTTTTT.

This clonotype was counted once. This chain connects TRBV6-6 to TRBJ2-5, with a possible D match to TRBD1 (8 bases). Germline assignment: CDR1 MNHNY and CDR2 SVGAGI (reference sequence). The CDR3 spans 14 residues. With 6 bases removed from V and 5 bases from J, the gap between germline ends came to 16 bases. CDR3 amino acids: CASSMTGEGETQYF. Here the CDR3 DNA reads TGTGCCAGCAGCATGACAGGGGAGGGCGAGACCCAGTACTTC.

In its sample, this clonotype was seen many times. The rearrangement joins TRBV6-5 to TRBJ2-1, with TRBD1 identical over 9 bases. V lost 2 bases and J lost 7; bases outside the gene matches: 6. This CDR3 is 15 amino acids long. CDR1 is MNHEY and CDR2 is SVGAGI in the germline V gene. The CDR3 spells CASSYAQGAFNEQFF. The CDR3 bases are TGTGCCAGCAGTTACGCACAGGGGGCGTTTAATGAGCAGTTCTTC.

A few counts support this clonotype. The rearrangement uses TRBV7-2 and TRBJ1-5; a possible D gene is TRBD1 (5 bases). Trimming shortened V by 0 bases and J by 0 bases, and 9 bases separated the two germline ends. The CDR3 is 16 residues long. The germline gives CDR1 SGHTA, CDR2 FQGNSA. The CDR3 loop is CASSLAGDYSNQPQHF. For the CDR3, the DNA is TGTGCCAGCAGCTTAGCGGGGGATTATAGCAATCAGCCCCAGCATTTT.